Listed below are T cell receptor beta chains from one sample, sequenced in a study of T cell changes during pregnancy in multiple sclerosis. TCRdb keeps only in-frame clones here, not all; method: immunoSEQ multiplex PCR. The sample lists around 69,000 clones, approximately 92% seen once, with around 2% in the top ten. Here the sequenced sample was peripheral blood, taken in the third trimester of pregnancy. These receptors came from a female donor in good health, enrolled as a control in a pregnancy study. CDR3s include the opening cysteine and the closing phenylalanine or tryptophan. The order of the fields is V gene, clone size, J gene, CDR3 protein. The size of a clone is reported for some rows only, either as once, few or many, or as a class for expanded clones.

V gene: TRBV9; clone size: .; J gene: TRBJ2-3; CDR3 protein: CASSRGTSGSDTQYF
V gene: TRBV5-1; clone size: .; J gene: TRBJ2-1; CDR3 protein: CASSLEQGAYNEQFF
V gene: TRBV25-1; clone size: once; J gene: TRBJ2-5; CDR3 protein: CASSDASGGQETQYF
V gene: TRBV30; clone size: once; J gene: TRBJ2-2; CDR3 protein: CAWALQGHGELFF
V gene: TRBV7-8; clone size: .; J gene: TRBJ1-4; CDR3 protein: CASSSQGATNEKLFF
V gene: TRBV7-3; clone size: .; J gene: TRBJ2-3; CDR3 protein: CASSFLGGGGSDTQYF
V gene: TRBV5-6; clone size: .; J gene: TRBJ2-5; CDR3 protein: CASSRGSGGAGETQYF
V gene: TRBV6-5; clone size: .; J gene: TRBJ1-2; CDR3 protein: CASSTYPGGYGYTF
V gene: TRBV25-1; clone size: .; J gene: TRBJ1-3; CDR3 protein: CASAGRGNTIYF
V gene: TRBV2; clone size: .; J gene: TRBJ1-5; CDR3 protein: CASSVSQVNQPQHF
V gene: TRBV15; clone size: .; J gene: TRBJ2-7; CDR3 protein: CATSTARGFYEQYF
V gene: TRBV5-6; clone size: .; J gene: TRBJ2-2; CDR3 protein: CASSWNRGANTGELFF
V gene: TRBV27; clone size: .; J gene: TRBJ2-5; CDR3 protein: CASSFKGLGETQYF
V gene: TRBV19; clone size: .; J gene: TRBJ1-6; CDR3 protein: CASKGTGTANSSPLHF
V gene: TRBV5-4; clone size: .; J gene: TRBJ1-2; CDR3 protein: CASSPAGGWYGYTF
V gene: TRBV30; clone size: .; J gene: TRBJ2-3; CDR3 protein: CAWNPAAADTQYF
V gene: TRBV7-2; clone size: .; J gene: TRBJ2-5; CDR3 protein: CASSSSLTSGRAAETQYF
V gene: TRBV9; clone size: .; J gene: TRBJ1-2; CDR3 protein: CASSTRTGDSGYTF
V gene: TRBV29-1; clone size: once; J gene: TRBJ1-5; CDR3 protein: CSVSGQGGRQPQHF
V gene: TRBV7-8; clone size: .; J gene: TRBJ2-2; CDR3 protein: CASRVNRGTGELFF
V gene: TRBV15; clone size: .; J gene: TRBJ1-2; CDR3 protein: CATSRGDRVFPEYTF
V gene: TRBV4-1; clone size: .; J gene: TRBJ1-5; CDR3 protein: CASSPVVSNNQPQHF
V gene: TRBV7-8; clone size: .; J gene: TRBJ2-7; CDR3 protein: CASSLTGQGREQYF
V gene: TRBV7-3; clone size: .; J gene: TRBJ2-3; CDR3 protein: CASSQYPPFGLAGGPDTQYF
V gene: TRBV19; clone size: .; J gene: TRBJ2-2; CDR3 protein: CASSSTGAGTGELFF
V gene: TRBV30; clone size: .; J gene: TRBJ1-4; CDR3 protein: CAWTGTEQGKLFF
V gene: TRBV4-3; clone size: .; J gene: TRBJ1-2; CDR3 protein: CASRIVGGSGYTF
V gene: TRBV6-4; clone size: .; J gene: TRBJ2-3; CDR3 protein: CASSEGGGSTDTQYF
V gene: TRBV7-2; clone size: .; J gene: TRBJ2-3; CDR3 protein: CASSRRASGADTQYF
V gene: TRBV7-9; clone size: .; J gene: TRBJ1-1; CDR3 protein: CASSQTQGAEAFF
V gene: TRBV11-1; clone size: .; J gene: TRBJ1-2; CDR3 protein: CASGRSEGTGGYTF
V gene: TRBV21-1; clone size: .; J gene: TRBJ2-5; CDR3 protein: CASMRRGTPETQYF
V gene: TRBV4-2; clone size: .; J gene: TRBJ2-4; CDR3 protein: CASSQGLAGAKNIQYF
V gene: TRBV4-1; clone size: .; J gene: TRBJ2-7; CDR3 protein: CASSPRLAGEGEQYF
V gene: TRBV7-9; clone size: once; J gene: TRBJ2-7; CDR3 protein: CASSLGSYEQYF
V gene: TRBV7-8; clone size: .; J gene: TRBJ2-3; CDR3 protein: CASSLNGGALTDTQYF
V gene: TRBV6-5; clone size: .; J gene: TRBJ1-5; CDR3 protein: CASTPRQDQPQHF
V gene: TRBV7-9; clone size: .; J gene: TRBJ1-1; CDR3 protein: CASSHRGSADTEAFF
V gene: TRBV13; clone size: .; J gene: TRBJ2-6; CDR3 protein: CASSLGGKSGANVLTF
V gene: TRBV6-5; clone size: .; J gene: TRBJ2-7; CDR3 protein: CASRETGSYEQYF
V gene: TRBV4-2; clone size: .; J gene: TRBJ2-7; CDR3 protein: CASSQDYSGGAYEQYF
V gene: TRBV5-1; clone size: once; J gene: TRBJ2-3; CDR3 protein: CASSLYSTDTQYF
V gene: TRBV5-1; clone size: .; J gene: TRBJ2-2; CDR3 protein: CASSFIPNTGELFF
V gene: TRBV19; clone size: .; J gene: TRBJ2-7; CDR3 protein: CASSISGGRQVEQYF
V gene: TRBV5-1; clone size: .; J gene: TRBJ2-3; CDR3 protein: CASSPGMAFTDTQYF
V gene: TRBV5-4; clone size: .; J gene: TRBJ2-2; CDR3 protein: CASRPPGQGNTGELFF
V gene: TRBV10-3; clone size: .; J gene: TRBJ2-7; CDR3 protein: CAITTNSGRRGEQYF
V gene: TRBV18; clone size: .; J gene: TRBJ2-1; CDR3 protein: CASFDSRTLGGQFF
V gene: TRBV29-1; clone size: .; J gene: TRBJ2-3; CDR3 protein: CSVEGEQGITDTQYF
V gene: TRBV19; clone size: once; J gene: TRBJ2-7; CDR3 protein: CASSARTGPEQYF
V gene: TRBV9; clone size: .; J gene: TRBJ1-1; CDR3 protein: CASSVATMNTEAFF
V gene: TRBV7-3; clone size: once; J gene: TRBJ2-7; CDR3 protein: CASSLITRSEQYF
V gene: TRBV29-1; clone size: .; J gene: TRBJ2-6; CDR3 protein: CSVDPGHSGANVLTF
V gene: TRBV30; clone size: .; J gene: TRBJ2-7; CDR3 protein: CAWSSAGTSGNYEQYF
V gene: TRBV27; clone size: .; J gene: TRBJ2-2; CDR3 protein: CASSLMGALNTGELFF
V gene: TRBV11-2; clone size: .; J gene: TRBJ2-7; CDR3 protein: CASSHAGRLAAGGRYEQYF
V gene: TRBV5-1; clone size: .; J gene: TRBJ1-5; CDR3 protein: CASSTGTGNQPQHF
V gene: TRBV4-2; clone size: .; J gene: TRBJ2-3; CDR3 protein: CASSPGTSGGPSTDTQYF